These T cell receptor beta chains were read from a single sample in a study of cytomegalovirus exposure and HLA in healthy donors. The table came from immunoSEQ multiplex PCR; TCRdb's copy has only in-frame clones and leaves some out. The sample lists roughly 56,000 clones; about 80% were seen once. What was sequenced was PBMCs. Receptor source: a man aged 45-60 years in good health and CMV-seropositive. CDR3s include the opening cysteine and the closing phenylalanine or tryptophan. D genes are given only for firm matches. Clone size is stated in some rows and not others, as once, few, many or a class when expanded.

clone size,D gene,V gene,J gene,CDR3 protein,CDR3 DNA
NA,TRBD2,TRBV9,TRBJ2-7,CASSVVGTSLEQYF,TGTGCCAGCAGCGTAGTGGGGACTAGCCTCGAGCAGTACTTC
NA,NA,TRBV11-2,TRBJ2-2,CASSETGVNTGELFF,TGTGCCAGCAGCGAAACGGGGGTTAACACCGGGGAGCTGTTTTTT
once,TRBD1,TRBV11-2,TRBJ1-4,CASRDRATNEKLFF,TGTGCCAGCAGGGACAGGGCAACTAATGAAAAACTGTTTTTT
NA,TRBD1,TRBV7-2,TRBJ1-2,CASSFHDDRVGYTF,TGTGCCAGCAGCTTTCATGACGACAGGGTGGGCTACACCTTC
NA,TRBD2,TRBV4-3,TRBJ2-1,CASSQSGSVYNEQFF,TGCGCCAGCAGCCAAAGCGGGAGTGTCTACAATGAGCAGTTCTTC
NA,NA,TRBV6-5,TRBJ2-7,CASSYSGVGGYEQYF,TGTGCCAGCAGTTATTCAGGGGTTGGGGGATACGAGCAGTACTTC
NA,NA,TRBV6-5,TRBJ1-4,CASSYVIIATNEKLFF,TGTGCCAGCAGTTACGTAATAATTGCAACTAATGAAAAACTGTTTTTT
once,NA,TRBV30,TRBJ2-5,CAWSEGLGETQYF,TGTGCCTGGAGCGAGGGTCTTGGAGAGACCCAGTACTTC
NA,TRBD2,TRBV5-5,TRBJ2-1,CASSLSSGVYNEQFF,TGTGCCAGCAGCTTGAGTAGCGGGGTATACAATGAGCAGTTCTTC
NA,NA,TRBV7-2,TRBJ1-2,CASSLAQTFSYGYTF,TGTGCCAGCAGCTTAGCCCAGACTTTTTCCTATGGCTACACCTTC
once,NA,TRBV4-3,TRBJ2-3,CASSQRASESTDTQYF,TGCGCCAGCAGCCAACGTGCTAGCGAATCCACAGATACGCAGTATTTT
NA,TRBD1,TRBV30,TRBJ2-5,CDWSVPTGGTQETQYF,TGTGACTGGAGTGTACCGACAGGGGGGACCCAAGAGACCCAGTACTTC
NA,TRBD1,TRBV6-5,TRBJ1-2,CASSPGQGYYGYTF,TGTGCCAGCAGCCCGGGACAGGGGTACTATGGCTACACCTTC
NA,TRBD2,TRBV7-9,TRBJ2-2,CASSLASGVIGSGAGELFF,TGTGCCAGCAGCTTAGCTTCGGGTGTAATCGGGAGCGGGGCCGGGGAGCTGTTTTTT
NA,TRBD1,TRBV7-2,TRBJ1-2,CASSRRTGSTYGYTF,TGTGCCAGCAGCCGCCGGACAGGGTCTACCTATGGCTACACCTTC